This T cell receptor beta chain was recorded in a study of cytomegalovirus exposure and HLA in healthy donors. Sequencing used immunoSEQ multiplex PCR; TCRdb keeps in-frame clones, though not all of them. The top ten hold 3% of the sample, which has approximately 60,000 clones, 80% to 95% seen once. This clone was detected once. The V gene's germline CDR1 is SGHVS and CDR2 FNYEAQ. V was cut by 1 base and J by 5 bases, with 8 bases left in between. This CDR3 comprises 13 residues. This receptor was identified in a man between 18 and 35 years old in good health and CMV-seronegative. The J gene is TRBJ1-2, the V gene TRBV7-6; no definite D call. Sequencing used PBMCs. In DNA, the CDR3 is TGTGCCAGCAGCTTAGGCGCCGGTTATGGCTACACCTTC. As protein: CASSLGAGYGYTF. Full variable domain (remainder filled in from reference TRBV7-6 and TRBJ1-2): GAGVSQSPRYKVTKRGQDVALRCDPISGHVSLYWYRQALGQGPEFLTYFNYEAQQDKSGLPNDRFSAERPEGSISTLTIQRTEQRDSAMYRCASSLGAGYGYTFGSGTRLTVV.